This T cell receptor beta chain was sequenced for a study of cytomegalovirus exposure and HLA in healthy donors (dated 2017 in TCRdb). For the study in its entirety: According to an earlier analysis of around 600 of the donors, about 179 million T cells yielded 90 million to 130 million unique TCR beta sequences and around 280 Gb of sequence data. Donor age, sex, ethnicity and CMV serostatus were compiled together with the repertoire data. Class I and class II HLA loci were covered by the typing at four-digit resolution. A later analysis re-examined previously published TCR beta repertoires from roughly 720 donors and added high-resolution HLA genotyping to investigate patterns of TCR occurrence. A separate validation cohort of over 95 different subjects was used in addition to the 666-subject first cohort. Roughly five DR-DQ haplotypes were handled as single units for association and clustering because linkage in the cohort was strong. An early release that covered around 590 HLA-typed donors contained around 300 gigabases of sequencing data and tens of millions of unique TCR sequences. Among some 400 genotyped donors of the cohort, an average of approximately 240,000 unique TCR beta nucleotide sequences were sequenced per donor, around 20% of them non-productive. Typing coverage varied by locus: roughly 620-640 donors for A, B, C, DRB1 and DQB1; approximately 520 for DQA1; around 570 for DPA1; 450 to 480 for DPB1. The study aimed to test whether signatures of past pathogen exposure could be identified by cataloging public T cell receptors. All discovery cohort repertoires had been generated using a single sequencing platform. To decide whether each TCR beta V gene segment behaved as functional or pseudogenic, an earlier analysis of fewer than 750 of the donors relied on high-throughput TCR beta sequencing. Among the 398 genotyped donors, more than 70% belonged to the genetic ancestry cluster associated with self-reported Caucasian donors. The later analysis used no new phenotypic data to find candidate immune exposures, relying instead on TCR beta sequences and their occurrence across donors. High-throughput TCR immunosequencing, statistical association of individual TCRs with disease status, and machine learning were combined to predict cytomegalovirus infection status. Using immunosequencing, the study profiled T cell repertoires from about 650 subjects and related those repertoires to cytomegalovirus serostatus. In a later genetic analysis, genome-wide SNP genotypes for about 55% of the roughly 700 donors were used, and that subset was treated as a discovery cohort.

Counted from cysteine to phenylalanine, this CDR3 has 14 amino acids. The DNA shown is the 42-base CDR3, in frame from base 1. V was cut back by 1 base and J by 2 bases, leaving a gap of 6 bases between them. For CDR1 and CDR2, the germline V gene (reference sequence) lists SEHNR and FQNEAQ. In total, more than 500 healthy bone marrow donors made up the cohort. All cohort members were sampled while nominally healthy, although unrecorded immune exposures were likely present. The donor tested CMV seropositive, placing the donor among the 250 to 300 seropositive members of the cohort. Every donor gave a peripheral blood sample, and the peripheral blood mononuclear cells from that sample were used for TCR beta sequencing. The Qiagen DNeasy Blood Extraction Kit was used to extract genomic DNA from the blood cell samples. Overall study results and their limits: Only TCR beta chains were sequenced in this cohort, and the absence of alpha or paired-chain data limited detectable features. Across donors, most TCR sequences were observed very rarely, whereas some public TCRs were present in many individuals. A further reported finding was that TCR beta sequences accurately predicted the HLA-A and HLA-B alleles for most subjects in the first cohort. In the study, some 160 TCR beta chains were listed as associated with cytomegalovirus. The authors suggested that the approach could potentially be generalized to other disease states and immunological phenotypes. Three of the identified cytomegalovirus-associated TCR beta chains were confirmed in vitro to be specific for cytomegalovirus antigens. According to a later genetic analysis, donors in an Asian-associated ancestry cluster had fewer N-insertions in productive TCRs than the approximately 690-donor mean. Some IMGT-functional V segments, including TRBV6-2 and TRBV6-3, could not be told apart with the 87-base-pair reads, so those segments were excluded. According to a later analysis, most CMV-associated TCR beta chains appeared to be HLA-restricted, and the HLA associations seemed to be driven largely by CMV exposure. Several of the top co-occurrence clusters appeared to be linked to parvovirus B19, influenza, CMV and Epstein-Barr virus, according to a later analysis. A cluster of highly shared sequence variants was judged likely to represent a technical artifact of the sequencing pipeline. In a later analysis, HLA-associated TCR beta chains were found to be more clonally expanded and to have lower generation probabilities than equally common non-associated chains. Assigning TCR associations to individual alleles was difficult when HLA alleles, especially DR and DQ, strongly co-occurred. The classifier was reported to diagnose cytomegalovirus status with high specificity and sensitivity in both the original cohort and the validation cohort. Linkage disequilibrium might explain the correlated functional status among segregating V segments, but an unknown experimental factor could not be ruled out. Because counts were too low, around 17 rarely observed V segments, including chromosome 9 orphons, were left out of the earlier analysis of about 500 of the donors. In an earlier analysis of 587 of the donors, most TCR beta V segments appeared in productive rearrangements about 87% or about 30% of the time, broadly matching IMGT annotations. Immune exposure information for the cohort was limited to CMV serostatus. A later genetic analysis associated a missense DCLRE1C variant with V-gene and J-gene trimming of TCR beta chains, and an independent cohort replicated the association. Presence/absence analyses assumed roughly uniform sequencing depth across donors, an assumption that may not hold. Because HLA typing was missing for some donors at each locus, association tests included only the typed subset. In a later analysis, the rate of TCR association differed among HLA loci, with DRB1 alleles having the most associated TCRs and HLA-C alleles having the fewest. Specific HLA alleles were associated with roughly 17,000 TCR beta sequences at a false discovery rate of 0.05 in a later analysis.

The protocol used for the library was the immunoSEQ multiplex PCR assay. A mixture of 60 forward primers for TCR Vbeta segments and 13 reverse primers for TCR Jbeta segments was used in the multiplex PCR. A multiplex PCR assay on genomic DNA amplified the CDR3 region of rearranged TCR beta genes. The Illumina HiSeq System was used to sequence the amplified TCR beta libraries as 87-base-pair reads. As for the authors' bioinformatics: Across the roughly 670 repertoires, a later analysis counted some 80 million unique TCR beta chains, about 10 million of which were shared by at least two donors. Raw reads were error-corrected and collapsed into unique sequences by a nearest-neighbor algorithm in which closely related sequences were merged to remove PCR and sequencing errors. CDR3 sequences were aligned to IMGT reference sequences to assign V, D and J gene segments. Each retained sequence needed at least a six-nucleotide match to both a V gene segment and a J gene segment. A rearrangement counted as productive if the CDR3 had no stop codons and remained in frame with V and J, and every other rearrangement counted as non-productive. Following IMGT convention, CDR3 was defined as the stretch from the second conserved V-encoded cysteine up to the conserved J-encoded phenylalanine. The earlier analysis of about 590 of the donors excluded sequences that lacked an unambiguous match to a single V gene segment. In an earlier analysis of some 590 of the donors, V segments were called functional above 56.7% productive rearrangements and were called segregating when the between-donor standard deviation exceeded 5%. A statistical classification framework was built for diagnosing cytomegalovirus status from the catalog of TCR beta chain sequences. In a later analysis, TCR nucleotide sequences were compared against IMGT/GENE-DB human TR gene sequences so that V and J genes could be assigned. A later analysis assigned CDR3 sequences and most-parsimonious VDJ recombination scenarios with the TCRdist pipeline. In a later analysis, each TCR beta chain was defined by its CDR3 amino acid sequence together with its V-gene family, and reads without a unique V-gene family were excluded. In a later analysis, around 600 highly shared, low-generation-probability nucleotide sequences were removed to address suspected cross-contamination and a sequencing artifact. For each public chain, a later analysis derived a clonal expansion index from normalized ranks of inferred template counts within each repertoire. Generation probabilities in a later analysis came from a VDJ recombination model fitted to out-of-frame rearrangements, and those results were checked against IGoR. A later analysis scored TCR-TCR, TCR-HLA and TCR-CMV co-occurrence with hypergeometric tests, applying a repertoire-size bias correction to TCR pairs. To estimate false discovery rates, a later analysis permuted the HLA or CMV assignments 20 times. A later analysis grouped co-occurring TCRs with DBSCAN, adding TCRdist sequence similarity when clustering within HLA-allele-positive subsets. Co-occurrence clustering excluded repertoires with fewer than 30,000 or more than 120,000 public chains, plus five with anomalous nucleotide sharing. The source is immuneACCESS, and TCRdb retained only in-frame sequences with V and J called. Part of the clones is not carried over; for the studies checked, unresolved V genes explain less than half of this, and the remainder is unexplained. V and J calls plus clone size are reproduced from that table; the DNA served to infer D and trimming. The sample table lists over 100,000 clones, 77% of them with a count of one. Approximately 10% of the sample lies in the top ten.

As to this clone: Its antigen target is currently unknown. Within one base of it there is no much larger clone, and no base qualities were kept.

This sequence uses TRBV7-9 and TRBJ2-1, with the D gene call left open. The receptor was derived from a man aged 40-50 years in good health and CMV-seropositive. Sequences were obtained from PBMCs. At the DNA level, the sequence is TGTGCCAGCAGCTTAGGGCCTGCCTACAATGAGCAGTTCTTC. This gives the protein CASSLGPAYNEQFF.